The entry that follows covers one T cell receptor (beta chain) sequence. Its antigen is currently not known. The record has no base qualities; no much larger clone is one base away. V is pared back by 6 bases and J by 6 bases, with 16 bases lying between the germline termini. The CDR3 covers 13 residues, taking in both the cysteine and the phenylalanine. Here the CDR3 DNA is all that survives: 39 bases in frame from base 1. CDR1 and CDR2, looked up from the germline V gene (reference sequence), are SGHKS and YYEKEE. The data were taken from a study of T cell responses to AZD1222 COVID-19 vaccine (dated by TCRdb to 2020 to 2022). In terms of the full investigation: A total of about 250 trial participants underwent TCR sequencing, of whom about 210 had received two doses of AZD1222 and roughly 26 had received two doses of the MenACWY control vaccine. Trial participants were enrolled into age subgroups of 18-55, 56-69 and 70-plus years, which contained around 140, 26 and 57 TCR-sequenced participants, respectively. The paper's findings and limits, for the study overall: Vaccine-associated CD4 TCRs spanned the whole spike protein, with dominant responses in regions 160-218 and 743-854. Nearly half of unique spike-specific TCRs reportedly recognized epitopes outside regions mutated in the B.1.351 and B.1.1.7 variants. The 56-69-year group was small, and its depth increase did not reach significance, likely because of low power. Conclusions about previously exposed vaccinees are limited, since just a handful of AZD1222 recipients were seropositive for SARS-CoV-2 at baseline. Most participants were white British and females outnumbered males, and the authors suggested that clonal diversity may have been underestimated. No day 14 peak-response samples were available, so repertoires were characterized only after the peak T cell response. Spike-specific TCR breadth and depth rose significantly after two AZD1222 doses compared with day 0 and with MenACWY recipients.

The time point label on this specimen signifies: about 28 days (+/-7) after the second vaccine dose. AZD1222 recipients with second doses at about 4 weeks or about 12 weeks were pooled, because spike-specific TCR depth and breadth did not differ between schedules. Vaccinee samples came from UK trials COV001 and COV002, including a single-blind randomized controlled phase 2/3 trial of AZD1222 (ChAdOx1 nCoV-19) in healthy adults. For TCRbeta chain sequencing, PBMC samples from trial participants were taken at day 0 and at day 28 after the second dose. The CDR3 regions of human TCRbeta chains were analyzed by immunosequencing. In the paper's pipeline: Repertoire TCRs were checked for matches against a reference library of SARS-CoV-2-specific TCRs that had been generated using the MIRA antigen-specificity platform. Breadth meant the fraction of unique TCRs that were SARS-CoV-2-associated, whereas depth meant the fraction of total T cells that were SARS-CoV-2-associated. Using the MIRA data, every spike-specific TCR was mapped to the spike region that the TCR reacted to and assigned to either a CD4 or a CD8 class. Log10-transformed breadth and depth values were compared by one-way ANOVA with Sidak's multiple comparisons tests. What TCRdb holds here is the immuneACCESS table cut down to in-frame rearrangements. Part of the clones is not present; checked against another copy, under half of the missing clones reflect an unresolved V gene, and the others are unexplained. V and J calls and clone size are as listed in that table; D and trimming were resolved from the DNA. The sample has 100,000 to 150,000 clones on record, 84% of them singletons. The biggest ten clones account for approximately 26% of the sample.

The chain was built from TRBV5-5 and TRBJ2-7; the D gene is possibly TRBD1 or TRBD2, with 6 bases matching each. The TCR comes from an adult who received the AZD1222 COVID-19 vaccine. The sample here was peripheral blood, taken 28 days after the second AZD1222 dose. The bases read TGTGCCAGCACCTCCCACGGGGGCTCCGAGCAGTACTTC. Translated, this is CASTSHGGSEQYF.